A selection of T cell receptor beta chains follows, all from one sample in a study of naive and memory T cell subsets. TCRdb re-analysed the 5' RACE reads in MiXCR, keeping a single row per CDR3 protein. The data contain about 32,000 distinct CDR3 sequences, 16% of them singletons. These receptors were obtained from a female donor in good health. Both conserved end residues are part of each CDR3. A D gene is named only where the DNA matches it firmly.

v_call: TRBV12-3/TRBV12-4
d_call: TRBD1
cdr3_aa: CASSTDRDRSEAFF

v_call: TRBV29-1
d_call: TRBD2
cdr3_aa: CSVTASGGCTDTQYF

v_call: TRBV12-3/TRBV12-4
d_call: .
cdr3_aa: CASSLSQVNTEAFF

v_call: TRBV29-1
d_call: TRBD1
cdr3_aa: CSVLLQGNEQFF

v_call: TRBV6-1
d_call: .
cdr3_aa: CASQRQAGAFF

v_call: TRBV12-3/TRBV12-4
d_call: TRBD1
cdr3_aa: CASSTRQGYEQFF

v_call: TRBV20-1
d_call: .
cdr3_aa: CSARDEGYTEAFF

v_call: TRBV18
d_call: .
cdr3_aa: CASSPSGWTEAFF

v_call: TRBV4-1
d_call: .
cdr3_aa: CASSQGTNYEQYF

v_call: TRBV12-3/TRBV12-4
d_call: .
cdr3_aa: CASSLGAGKHTEAFF

v_call: TRBV5-1
d_call: .
cdr3_aa: CASSPREVYEQYF

v_call: TRBV6-6
d_call: .
cdr3_aa: CASSYFSDTHHSPLHF

v_call: TRBV7-2
d_call: TRBD1
cdr3_aa: CASSRPGGETQYF

v_call: TRBV20-1
d_call: TRBD1
cdr3_aa: CSASGTVSEPQHF

v_call: TRBV24-1
d_call: .
cdr3_aa: CATSDSGQSNEQFF

v_call: TRBV12-5
d_call: TRBD1
cdr3_aa: CASGLGTDSADTQYF

v_call: TRBV10-3
d_call: TRBD2
cdr3_aa: CAIRTGTSGGSQETQYF

v_call: TRBV10-1
d_call: .
cdr3_aa: CASSDQTTSTDTQYF

v_call: TRBV6-2/TRBV6-3
d_call: .
cdr3_aa: CASSYRMAGAHGNEQFF

v_call: TRBV20-1
d_call: TRBD1
cdr3_aa: CSATGVHTGVETQYF

v_call: TRBV20-1
d_call: .
cdr3_aa: CSARGRRGTNTEAFF

v_call: TRBV7-9
d_call: .
cdr3_aa: CASSPPDGTYGYTF

v_call: TRBV6-5
d_call: TRBD1
cdr3_aa: CASRAWDWQGDEQYF

v_call: TRBV7-2
d_call: .
cdr3_aa: CASSLDVSTDTQYF